The clone carrying this T cell receptor (beta chain) has a count of ten or more. Antigen specificity is unknown. TCRdb itself ran the reads through MiXCR, one entry per CDR3 protein. Of hundreds of thousands of distinct CDR3 sequences in the sample, roughly 24% were seen once. The germline V gene encodes CDR1 MDHEN and CDR2 SYDVKM. The CDR3 runs 15 residues. With 2 bases clipped from V and 4 bases from J, the junction kept 5 bases outside the gene matches. The data originate from a study of T cell repertoires in cytomegalovirus infection. Study information: Public TCR beta signature analysis indicated the presence of both CMV infection and matching HLA type. Broader study findings: Summed frequency of public TCR beta families distinguished CMV carriers with the relevant HLA.

The chain combines TRBV28 with TRBJ2-5, with 9 bases that match TRBD2. This sequence originates from a human donor in good health (CMV status not recorded). Some clones in this sample may be carry-over from other donors' samples. Sequencing input: CD8+ T cells from PBMCs. CDR3 region: CASSLRGGALETQYF. The CDR3 DNA reads as TGTGCCAGCAGTTTACGCGGGGGGGCCTTAGAGACCCAGTACTTC.